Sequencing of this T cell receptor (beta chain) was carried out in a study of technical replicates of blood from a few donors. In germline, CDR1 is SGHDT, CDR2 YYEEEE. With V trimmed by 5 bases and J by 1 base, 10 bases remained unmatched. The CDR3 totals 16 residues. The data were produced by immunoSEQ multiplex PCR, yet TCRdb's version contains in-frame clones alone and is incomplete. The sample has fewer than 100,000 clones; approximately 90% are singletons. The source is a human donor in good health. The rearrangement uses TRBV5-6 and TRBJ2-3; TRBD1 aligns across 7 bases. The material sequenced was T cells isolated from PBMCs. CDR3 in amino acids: CASSLGTGAGTDTQYF. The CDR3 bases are TGTGCCAGCAGTCTCGGTACAGGGGCGGGCACAGATACGCAGTATTTT.